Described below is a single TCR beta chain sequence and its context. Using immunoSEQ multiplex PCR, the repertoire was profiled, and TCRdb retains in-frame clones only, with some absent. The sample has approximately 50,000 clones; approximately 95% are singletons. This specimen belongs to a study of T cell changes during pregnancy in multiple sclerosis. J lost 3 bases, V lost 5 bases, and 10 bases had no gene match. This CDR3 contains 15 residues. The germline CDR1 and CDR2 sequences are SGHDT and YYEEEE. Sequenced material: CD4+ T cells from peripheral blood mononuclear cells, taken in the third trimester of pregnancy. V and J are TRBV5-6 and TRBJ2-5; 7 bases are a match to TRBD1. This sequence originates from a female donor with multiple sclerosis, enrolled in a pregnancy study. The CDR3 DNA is TGTGCCAGCAGTACTCTCGGGACAGAAGAAGAGACCCAGTACTTC. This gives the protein CASSTLGTEEETQYF.